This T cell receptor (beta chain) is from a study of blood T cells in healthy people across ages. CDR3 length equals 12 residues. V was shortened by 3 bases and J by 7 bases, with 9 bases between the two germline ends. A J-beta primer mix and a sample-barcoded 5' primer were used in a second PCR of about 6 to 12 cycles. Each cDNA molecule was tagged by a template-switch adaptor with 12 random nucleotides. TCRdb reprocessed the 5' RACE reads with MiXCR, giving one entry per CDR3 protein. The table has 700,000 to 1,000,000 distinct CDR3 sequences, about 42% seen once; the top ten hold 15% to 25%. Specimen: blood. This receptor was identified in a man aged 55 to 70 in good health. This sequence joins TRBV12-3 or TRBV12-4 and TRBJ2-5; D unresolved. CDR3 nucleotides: TGTGCCAGCAGTTTCTATCGAGGGACCCAGTACTTC. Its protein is CASSFYRGTQYF.